The entry that follows covers one T cell receptor (beta chain) sequence. This clonotype has just a few counts. No cognate antigen has been identified for it. Base qualities are not at hand, and no much larger clone is one base apart. Amplification of TCR beta CDR3 regions was carried out from RNA transcripts. The TCR CDR3 was subjected to a first round of RT-PCR using the HTBI primer set and the Qiagen OneStep RT-PCR kit. The libraries were constructed in a second round of multiplex PCR and then size-selected and purified. Sequencing of the libraries was done on an Illumina HiSeq2000 using paired-end 100 bp reads. The source study handled its data this way. SOAPnuke was used to process the raw data, throwing out any read that contained adapters or uncalled bases, had a mean Phred below 15, or lacked an exact constant-primer or identifier match. COPE v1.2.5 was used to merge high-quality paired reads, and clonotypes were defined as unique nucleotide sequences. Clonotypes were aligned to IMGT TRBV, TRBD and TRBJ reference segments using MiTCR v1.1. The analysis included only V-J combinations with a frequency above 0.0001, which together covered around 99% of the repertoires. A TCS score was defined as the ratio of F50 (clonal expansion) to E x V (chaos), with BLOSUM62-based TCRdist applied between CDR3 peptides within each V-J. Welch's t-statistics and random forest reduced 450 to 600 V-J features to roughly 13, which were used in a naive Bayes classifier (R e1071). TCRdb reprocessing: public reads trimmed at Q25 with fastp, clones called with MiXCR, in-frame beta chains kept. Rows matching on CDR3 protein sequence are summarized as one entry with the most common DNA and genes. V and J calls and clone size were set by TCRdb, not the authors. For this sample the table gives 450,000 to 600,000 distinct CDR3 sequences, of which just under 20% were detected only once. Of the sample, roughly 47% falls within the top ten clones.

From its cysteine to its phenylalanine, the CDR3 spans 16 amino acids. Only the CDR3 part of the read is kept: 48 bases, read in frame from the first base. The germline V gene (reference sequence) supplies CDR1 LGHDT and CDR2 YNNKEL. Deletion took 0 bases off V and 2 bases off J, with a span of 11 bases between the germline ends. The source of the sample is a study of T cells in Graves' hyperthyroidism and ophthalmopathy (dated by TCRdb to between 2018 and 2020). A note on the overall study: Peripheral blood was collected at initial diagnosis, before any treatment. To identify distinguishing TCR V-J signatures, a discovery cohort of about 100 patients was used, comprising 40 to 45 with Graves' ophthalmopathy and around 60 with stable Graves' hyperthyroidism. Prospective prediction of ophthalmopathy was tested in an independent validation cohort consisting of 18 hyperthyroidism patients and more than 15 patients who later progressed to ophthalmopathy. For training and testing, the 100 or so patients in the discovery cohort were randomly divided in a 7:3 ratio. In more than 5 Graves' hyperthyroidism patients, the study also compared T-cell repertoires from thyroid tissue with T-cell repertoires from blood. After sampling, hyperthyroidism patients received methimazole starting at 30 mg daily, and ophthalmopathy patients received high-dose intravenous methylprednisolone. TCR Vbeta CDR3 sequencing of fewer than 150 peripheral blood samples (approximately 44 ophthalmopathy, 75 hyperthyroidism and approximately 17 progressor patients) is reported in the paper.

Moderately to severely active disease, a Clinical Activity Score of at least 3, a NOSPECS grade of at least 4, and a duration under 3 months were present in ophthalmopathy patients. The study excluded patients with uncontrolled infections, other autoimmune diseases, pregnancy or lactation. Clinical symptoms, serum thyroxine and TRAb, thyroid ultrasound, and orbital computed tomography formed the basis for the diagnoses. Ficoll-Paque density gradient centrifugation was used to isolate PBMCs from about 9 ml of fresh peripheral blood. Total RNA was extracted using Trizol reagent, and RNA quality was assessed on an Agilent 2100 Bioanalyzer. The investigation overall reported the following: Blood samples also contained most of the expanded thyroid clonotypes (frequency above 0.001), which suggests that blood repertoires may reflect thyroid immune responses. Sample size was not statistically predetermined, and blinding of investigators to group allocation was not performed. During validation, the model predicted progression to ophthalmopathy a median of approximately 6.5 months ahead of onset, with around 70% sensitivity and 72% to 85% specificity. Ophthalmopathy was separated from stable hyperthyroidism by a 13 V-J signature model, with about 88% sensitivity and approximately 81% specificity obtained in cross-validation and 80%/75% obtained in testing.

Sample: blood. The rearrangement joined TRBV3-1 to TRBJ1-3; the D segment cannot be called with confidence. The clonotype comes from a man in his forties or fifties with Graves' ophthalmopathy. The CDR3 region reads CASSQDLRPPGNTIYF. The nucleotide sequence reads TGTGCCAGCAGCCAAGATCTCAGGCCTCCTGGAAACACCATATATTTT.